This T cell receptor beta chain was captured in a study of cytomegalovirus exposure and HLA in healthy donors. To note about this clone: Its specificity is unknown.

The PCR was carried out with 60 Vbeta primers and 13 Jbeta primers. Generated by immunoSEQ multiplex PCR, the TCRdb table keeps only in-frame clones and is missing some. This sample carries 100,000 to 150,000 clones, approximately 78% of them seen once, and the ten largest clones take less than 4.5%. Findings and limits, study-wide: A highly shared variant cluster was judged a likely technical artifact. As was reported, the classifier diagnosed cytomegalovirus status with high specificity and sensitivity. When a later analysis was performed, an Asian-associated ancestry cluster reportedly had fewer N-insertions than the approximately 680-donor mean.

This CDR3 has 13 residues. V gave up 2 bases and J gave up 3 bases, with 5 bases separating them. Germline CDR1 is KGHSH and CDR2 is LQKENI. This clonotype originated in a man between 40 and 49 years old in good health and CMV-seronegative. V gene TRBV18 combines with J gene TRBJ1-3; D is unclear. Material for sequencing was PBMCs. The CDR3 reads CASSPAGGNTIYF. CDR3 coding DNA: TGTGCCAGCTCACCAGCAGGTGGAAACACCATATATTTT.